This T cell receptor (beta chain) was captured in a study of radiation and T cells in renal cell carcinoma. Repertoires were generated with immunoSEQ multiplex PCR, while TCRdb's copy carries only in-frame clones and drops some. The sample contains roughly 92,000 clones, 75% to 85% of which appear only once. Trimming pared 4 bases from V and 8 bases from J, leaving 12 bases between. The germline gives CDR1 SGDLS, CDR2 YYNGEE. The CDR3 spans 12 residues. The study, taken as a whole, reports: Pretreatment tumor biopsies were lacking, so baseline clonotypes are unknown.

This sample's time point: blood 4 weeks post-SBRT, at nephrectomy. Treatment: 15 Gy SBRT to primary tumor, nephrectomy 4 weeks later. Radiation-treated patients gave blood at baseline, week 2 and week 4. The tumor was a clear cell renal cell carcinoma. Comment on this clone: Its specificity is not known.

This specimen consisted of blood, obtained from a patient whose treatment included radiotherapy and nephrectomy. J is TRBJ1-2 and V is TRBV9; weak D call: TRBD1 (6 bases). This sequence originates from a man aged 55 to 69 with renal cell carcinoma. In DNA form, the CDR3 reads TGTGCCAGCAGCTCCAGGGGTTACGGCTACACCTTC. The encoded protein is CASSSRGYGYTF.